What follows are 23 T cell receptor beta chains derived from one specimen sequenced in a study of blood T cells in healthy people across ages. Together with a sample-barcoded 5' primer, a J-beta primer mix was included in a second PCR lasting about 6 to 11 cycles. TCRdb re-called the 5' RACE reads through MiXCR, storing one row per CDR3 protein. The table records 890,000 or so distinct CDR3 sequences, 62% of them present only once. The sample comprised blood. The receptors were sampled from a man aged 25-40 years in good health.

V gene TRBV29-1 combines with J gene TRBJ2-7; either TRBD1 or TRBD2 may supply D (6 bases each). The length of the CDR3 is 14 residues. Deletions cut 1 base from V and 5 bases from J, with 15 bases between. Germline CDR1 reads SQVTM; CDR2 reads ANQGSEA. The CDR3 reads CSVEGGAGWNEQYF. DNA of the CDR3: TGCAGCGTTGAAGGGGGGGCAGGGTGGAACGAGCAGTACTTC.

This clonotype was detected only once. This chain uses TRBV6-5 with TRBJ2-2; D is unclear. The CDR3 length is 16 residues. V was trimmed by 6 bases and J by 0 bases, leaving 14 bases between them. CDR1 MNHEY and CDR2 SVGAGI come from the germline V gene. Here the CDR3 DNA reads TGTGCCAGCAGCCACGGGCGGTACGCGAACACCGGGGAGCTGTTTTTT. This codes for CASSHGRYANTGELFF.

On this clonotype: The junction departs from germline at one end; a sequencing error may be responsible. The V gene is TRBV9, the J gene TRBJ2-3; unclear D gene. Germline V gives CDR1 SGDLS, CDR2 YYNGEE. The CDR3 loop spans 14 amino acids. CDR3 coding DNA: TGCGCCAGCAGCCCCCGGCCGAGCACAGATACGCAGTATTTT. It yields the protein CASSPRPSTDTQYF. The complete variable domain, with remaining parts taken from reference TRBV9 and TRBJ2-3, reads DSGVTQTPKHLITATGQRVTLRCSPRSGDLSVYWYQQSLDQGLQFLIQYYNGEERAKGNILERFSAQQFPDLHSELNLSSLELGDSALYFCASSPRPSTDTQYFGPGTRLTVL.

The V and J genes are TRBV3-1 and TRBJ2-5; the match to TRBD1 covers 8 bases. CDR3 length: 16 residues. The germline CDR1 and CDR2 sequences are LGHDT and YNNKEL (reference sequence). J was trimmed by 3 bases and V by 0 bases; bases with no gene match: 6. CDR3 DNA: TGTGCCAGCAGCCAAGAACCTAGGACAGGGAAAGAGACCCAGTACTTC. This gives the protein CASSQEPRTGKETQYF.

The chain links TRBV2 to TRBJ2-1; possible D gene TRBD1, 5 bases. Trimming shortened V by 11 bases and J by 9 bases, and 17 bases separated the two germline ends. Germline V lookup: CDR1 SNHLY, CDR2 FYNNEI. This CDR3 spans 12 amino acids. CDR3 nucleotide sequence: TGTGCCGGTTCAGGGCTGTATGGTGAGCAGTTCTTC. Residues: CAGSGLYGEQFF.

CDR3 loop: CASSSPGLGSGANVLTF. As DNA, the CDR3 is TGTGCCAGCAGTTCACCCGGGTTGGGATCTGGGGCCAACGTCCTGACTTTC. This sequence joins TRBV28 and TRBJ2-6; no clear D gene. This CDR3 comprises 17 residues. Trimming left V 4 bases short and J 1 base short, with 14 bases between. The V gene's germline CDR1 is MDHEN and CDR2 SYDVKM.

This clonotype was detected only a few times. J is TRBJ1-4 and V is TRBV12-3 or TRBV12-4, with D perhaps matching TRBD1 (5 bases). The CDR3 extends over 15 amino acids. Trimming took 3 bases from V and 5 from J, leaving 13 bases between them. In DNA form, the CDR3 reads TGTGCCAGCAGTTTTGAGCGCAGGGAAAATGAAAAACTGTTTTTT. Encoded protein: CASSFERRENEKLFF.

This clonotype was counted between two and nine times. The chain uses TRBV7-2 and TRBJ2-1; 11 bases agree with TRBD1. Trimming removed 1 base from V and 6 bases from J; junction bases left unmatched: 5. CDR3 length equals 16 residues. In germline, CDR1 is SGHTA, CDR2 FQGNSA. The CDR3 spells CASSLGDRGIVNEQFF. The CDR3 DNA follows: TGTGCCAGCAGCTTAGGGGACAGGGGGATTGTCAATGAGCAGTTCTTC.

The J gene is TRBJ2-7, the V gene TRBV20-1; 9 bases map to TRBD1. V was pared by 0 bases and J by 0 bases, with 3 bases of the junction left unmatched. The CDR3 extends over 15 amino acids. CDR1 is DFQATT and CDR2 is SNEGSKA in the germline V gene (reference sequence). CDR3 in DNA: TGCAGTGCTAGAGATGGGACAGGGTTCTCCTACGAGCAGTACTTC. Translation gives CSARDGTGFSYEQYF.

CDR3 amino acids: CASRGLSDEQYF. DNA of the CDR3: TGTGCCAGCAGGGGTCTTTCGGACGAGCAGTACTTC. The chain is built from TRBV7-2 and TRBJ2-7; no definite D call. Trimming pared 6 bases from V and 5 bases from J, leaving 11 bases between. Germline CDR1 reads SGHTA; CDR2 reads FQGNSA. The CDR3 is 12 amino acids.

This clonotype has a handful of counts. This chain uses TRBV11-1 with TRBJ2-2; D is ambiguous. V lost 5 bases to trimming and J lost 7 bases, with 11 bases between them. The CDR3 covers 13 residues. Germline V gene sequence: CDR1 SGHAT, CDR2 FQDESV (reference sequence). For the CDR3, the DNA is TGTGCCAGCAGCCTCCGCTTTGACGGGGAGCTGTTTTTT. Translating gives CASSLRFDGELFF.

The V gene is TRBV6-2 or TRBV6-3, the J gene TRBJ2-5; maybe TRBD2 (7 bases). The CDR3 runs to 16 residues. Deletions cut 4 bases from V and 4 bases from J, with 19 bases between. Germline CDR1 and CDR2: MNHEY and SVGEGT. CDR3 nucleotide sequence: TGTGCCAGCAGTTTTACTGGCGCGGGGGCGGGAGAGACCCAGTACTTC. Translated, it gives CASSFTGAGAGETQYF.

The chain joins TRBV28 to TRBJ2-4; TRBD2 might be the D (6 bases). Trimming took 4 bases from V and 9 from J, leaving 28 bases between them. Looked up from germline, CDR1 is MDHEN and CDR2 is SYDVKM. The CDR3 is made up of 18 amino acids. The CDR3 sequence: CASSSEAGRSPKIGIQYF. CDR3 coding DNA: TGTGCCAGCAGTTCGGAGGCGGGACGAAGCCCCAAAATCGGCATTCAGTACTTC. Full variable domain (remainder filled in from reference TRBV28 and TRBJ2-4): DVKVTQSSRYLVKRTGEKVFLECVQDMDHENMFWYRQDPGLGLRLIYFSYDVKMKEKGDIPEGYSVSREKKERFSLILESASTNQTSMYLCASSSEAGRSPKIGIQYFGAGTRLSVL.

This clonotype was picked up a small number of times. The chain employs TRBV12-3 or TRBV12-4 and TRBJ2-2, with D uncertain. Trimming shortened V by 3 bases and J by 9 bases, and 5 bases separated the two germline ends. This CDR3 is 11 amino acids long. The CDR3 DNA is TGTGCCAGCAGTTTTGCCTGGGAGCTGTTTTTT. It encodes CASSFAWELFF.

V is TRBV18 and J is TRBJ2-2, with no clear D. Trimming removed 9 bases at V and 0 bases at J, with 5 bases between. From germline, CDR1 is KGHSH and CDR2 LQKENI. The CDR3 is made up of 12 amino acids. CDR3 DNA sequence: TGTGCCAGTGGTTCGAACACCGGGGAGCTGTTTTTT. This codes for CASGSNTGELFF. The full variable domain, in which reference TRBV18 and TRBJ2-2 provide the parts outside the CDR3, is NAGVMQNPRHLVRRRGQEARLRCSPMKGHSHVYWYRQLPEEGLKFMVYLQKENIIDESGMPKERFSAEFPKEGPSILRIQQVVRGDSAAYFCASGSNTGELFFGEGSRLTVL.

This chain uses TRBV28 with TRBJ2-7; 10 nucleotides line up with TRBD1. Germline-derived CDR1 and CDR2 are MDHEN and SYDVKM. The V gene end was trimmed by 6 bases and the J gene end by 2 bases; junction bases not matched to a gene: 7. CDR3 length: 15 amino acids. As DNA, the CDR3 is TGTGCCAGCAGAGCGAGGACAGGGGGGACCTACGAGCAGTACTTC. Amino acids: CASRARTGGTYEQYF.

This chain joins TRBV5-5 and TRBJ1-4, with a weak D call TRBD1 (5 bases). Trimming removed 0 bases at V and 5 bases at J, with 11 bases between. The CDR3 sequence is 15 residues long. Germline CDR1 and CDR2: SGHKS and YYEKEE (reference sequence). The CDR3, as DNA: TGTGCCAGCAGCTTGGGACAGACCACCAATGAAAAACTGTTTTTT. Translated, it gives CASSLGQTTNEKLFF.

This clonotype was counted between two and nine times. The chain joins TRBV2 to TRBJ2-4; TRBD1 is a possible D gene (5 bases). The germline V and J ends were trimmed by 8 bases and 0 bases, with 14 bases remaining between them. The length of the CDR3 is 15 residues. From germline, CDR1 is SNHLY and CDR2 FYNNEI. The CDR3, as DNA: TGTGCCAGCCGTGGGGCGGTGATAGCCAAAAACATTCAGTACTTC. Amino acid sequence: CASRGAVIAKNIQYF.

The chain employs TRBV5-1 and TRBJ2-6, with a tentative D call TRBD1 (5 bases). The CDR3 totals 18 residues. V lost 2 bases to trimming and J lost 4 bases, with 19 bases between them. Germline V gene lookup returns CDR1 SGHRS and CDR2 YFSETQ. The CDR3 DNA sequence: TGCGCCAGCAGCTTAACCGGGCAGGGCAAGCTCGGGGCCAACGTCCTGACTTTC. It is translated as CASSLTGQGKLGANVLTF.

The CDR3 DNA reads as TGTGCCAGCAGCCAAGATCTGGGGGACCACAATGAGCAGTTCTTC. It codes for CASSQDLGDHNEQFF. The chain combines TRBV4-2 with TRBJ2-1; tentatively, D is TRBD1 or TRBD2 (5 bases each). Looked up from germline, CDR1 is LGHNA and CDR2 is YNFKEQ. This CDR3 is 15 amino acids long. V lost 0 bases, J lost 5 bases, and 11 bases lay in between.

This rearrangement joins TRBV7-2 to TRBJ2-7; D ambiguous. This CDR3 has 12 residues. Germline V gene lookup returns CDR1 SGHTA and CDR2 FQGNSA. V lost 5 bases, J lost 6 bases, and 11 bases lay in between. CDR3 coding DNA: TGTGCCAGCAGCCCGAAATCGGGCGAGCAGTACTTC. Translating it yields CASSPKSGEQYF.

In its sample, this clonotype was seen once. The junction does not match germline at one end; this may be a read error. The rearrangement links TRBV12-3 or TRBV12-4 to TRBJ2-4, with 11 bases that match TRBD1. The CDR3 is made up of 14 amino acids. The CDR3 here is CTSRSGQGANIQYF. CDR3 coding DNA: TGTACCAGCAGATCCGGACAGGGGGCAAACATTCAGTACTTC.

The chain has TRBV20-1 and TRBJ2-3, with 7 bases identical to TRBD2. This CDR3 has 15 residues. The junction had 9 bases not matched to a gene; V was cut back by 6 bases and J by 0 bases. Germline assignment: CDR1 DFQATT and CDR2 SNEGSKA (reference sequence). CDR3 bases: TGCAGTGCCCCTGGGGAGCGGGAAAGCACAGATACGCAGTATTTT. Translating gives CSAPGERESTDTQYF.